This T cell receptor beta chain was recovered during a study of OX40 agonist ivuxolimab in advanced cancers. Points from the study as a whole: Low levels of normalized T-cell clonal expansion also appeared in some nonresponders.

V lost 3 bases to trimming and J lost 2 bases; unmatched junction nucleotides: 2. This CDR3 spans 14 amino acids. The germline V gene encodes CDR1 SGDLS and CDR2 YYNGEE. The data were produced by immunoSEQ multiplex PCR, yet TCRdb's version contains in-frame clones alone and is incomplete. The sample lists about 80,000 clones; approximately 84% were seen once. A remark on this clone: The antigen remains undetermined.

Blood specimens came from baseline, cycle 4 day 1, and cycle 7 day 1. This sequence joins TRBV9 and TRBJ1-2; 9 nucleotides line up with TRBD1. Here the sequenced sample was CD4+ or CD8+ T cells sorted from blood, taken in a trial of the OX40 agonist ivuxolimab. The receptor comes from an adult with an advanced solid tumor such as melanoma, head and neck, liver or kidney cancer. In nucleotides, the CDR3 is TGTGCCAGCAGCGACGGACAGGGGAACTATGGCTACACCTTC. Translating it yields CASSDGQGNYGYTF.